The 32 T cell receptor beta chains below come from one sample, sequenced in a study of cytomegalovirus exposure and HLA in healthy donors. The PCR contained 60 Vbeta and 13 Jbeta primers. Libraries were prepared by immunoSEQ multiplex PCR; TCRdb keeps only in-frame clonotypes and omits some of them. The repertoire table contains 31,000 or so clones. Sequences were obtained from PBMCs. The receptor set was obtained from a female donor in good health and CMV-seronegative.

The gene calls are TRBV4-3 and TRBJ1-4; 9 nucleotides align to TRBD1. Per the germline V gene, CDR1 is LGHNA and CDR2 is YSLEER. V trimming: 0 bases; J trimming: 8 bases; junction bases outside the gene matches: 7. This CDR3 region has 16 residues. CDR3 coding DNA: TGCGCCAGCAGCCAAGACTTTACAGGGGGCAACGAAAAACTGTTTTTT. It translates to CASSQDFTGGNEKLFF.

The rearrangement uses TRBV29-1 and TRBJ2-5, with D possibly being TRBD2 (5 bases). Trimming pared 3 bases from V and 1 base from J, leaving 12 bases between. CDR3 length equals 14 residues. Germline V gene lookup returns CDR1 SQVTM and CDR2 ANQGSEA. The CDR3 bases are TGCAGCGTTGACAAGGCCGGGGTCCAAGAGACCCAGTACTTC. Encoded protein: CSVDKAGVQETQYF.

The chain carries TRBV9 and TRBJ1-6; D possibly corresponds to TRBD1 (6 bases). V lost 3 bases and J lost 4, with 8 bases in between. The CDR3 is 14 amino acids. The germline V gene encodes CDR1 SGDLS and CDR2 YYNGEE. The DNA for the CDR3 is TGTGCCAGCAGCGCACAGGGTTATAATTCACCCCTCCACTTT. Its protein product is CASSAQGYNSPLHF.

This sequence joins TRBV11-3 and TRBJ1-4, with a possible D match to TRBD1 (5 bases). V lost 7 bases to trimming and J lost 3 bases, with 9 bases between them. Germline values: CDR1 SGHNT, CDR2 YENEEA. The CDR3 contains 13 residues. The CDR3: CASTGNANEKLFF. As DNA, the CDR3 is TGTGCCAGCACAGGGAACGCTAATGAAAAACTGTTTTTT.

The rearrangement uses TRBV9 and TRBJ2-3, with 14 positions matching TRBD2. The CDR3 has 16 amino acids. Germline trimming cut 2 bases from V and 3 bases from J; bases unmatched to any gene: 2. The germline CDR1 and CDR2 sequences are SGDLS and YYNGEE. As DNA, the CDR3 is TGTGCCAGCAGCGTGACTAGCGGGGGGGTGACAGATACGCAGTATTTT. Residues: CASSVTSGGVTDTQYF.

This chain joins TRBV21-1 and TRBJ2-7; the table's D call, TRBD1, was not checked against the DNA. TRBV21-1 is classified as a pseudogene. This CDR3 comprises 12 residues. This CDR3 reads CASSKDGQEQYF. The CDR3 DNA follows: TGTGCCAGCAGCAAAGATGGACAGGAGCAGTACTTC.

The chain is built from TRBV19 and TRBJ1-3, with a weak D call TRBD1 (5 bases). The germline gives CDR1 LNHDA, CDR2 SQIVND (reference sequence). The CDR3 length is 14 residues. Trimming pared 4 bases from V and 0 bases from J, leaving 7 bases between. CDR3 DNA sequence: TGTGCCAGTAGTACAGGGTTCTCTGGAAACACCATATATTTT. Translation: CASSTGFSGNTIYF.

The gene calls are TRBV14 and TRBJ1-2; 7 bases line up with TRBD1. With 2 bases clipped from V and 5 bases from J, the junction kept 5 bases outside the gene matches. CDR1 SGHDN and CDR2 FVKESK come from the germline V gene. The CDR3 loop spans 14 amino acids. CDR3 in amino acids: CASSQLQGRYGYTF. The CDR3 bases are TGTGCCAGCAGCCAATTACAGGGGCGGTATGGCTACACCTTC.

In DNA form, the CDR3 reads TGTGCCAGCAGTTACTCCCATAGCGGTTACAATGAGCAGTTCTTC. Translated: CASSYSHSGYNEQFF. The rearrangement links TRBV6-5 to TRBJ2-1, with D maybe TRBD2 (6 bases). Trimming stripped 0 bases from V and 4 bases from J, with 10 bases between. Germline V lookup: CDR1 MNHEY, CDR2 SVGAGI. The CDR3 is made up of 15 amino acids.

The rearrangement joins TRBV5-1 to TRBJ1-1; weak D call: TRBD1 (6 bases). V shed 0 bases and J shed 4 bases, with 10 bases lying between them. Germline V CDR1 and CDR2: SGHRS, YFSETQ. The CDR3 runs to 14 residues. CDR3 protein: CASSLVSRGTEAFF. The CDR3 coding sequence is TGCGCCAGCAGCTTGGTGAGCAGGGGCACTGAAGCTTTCTTT.

V is TRBV6-4 and J is TRBJ2-2; TRBD1 aligns across 7 bases. The V gene end was trimmed by 7 bases and the J gene end by 4 bases; junction bases not matched to a gene: 18. Germline CDR1 MRHNA, CDR2 SNTAGT. The CDR3 contains 18 residues. The CDR3 region has the DNA TGTGCCAGCAAGTGGTCTATGAGGACAGGACACGTCACCGGGGAGCTGTTTTTT. This gives the protein CASKWSMRTGHVTGELFF.

The chain couples TRBV29-1 to TRBJ1-5; tentatively, D is TRBD1 (5 bases). The CDR3 runs to 13 residues. Germline CDR1 reads SQVTM; CDR2 reads ANQGSEA. With 4 bases removed from V and 3 bases from J, the gap between germline ends came to 10 bases. The CDR3 sequence is CSVGGGNNQPQHF. CDR3 nucleotide sequence: TGCAGCGTTGGGGGGGGGAACAATCAGCCCCAGCATTTT.

J is TRBJ1-1 and V is TRBV11-2; D not certain. V lost 5 bases and J 1 base, leaving 11 bases between the germline ends. The CDR3 is made up of 14 amino acids. Germline V gene lookup returns CDR1 SGHAT and CDR2 FQNNGV. CDR3: CASSPKSPNTEAFF. The CDR3 DNA sequence: TGTGCCAGCAGCCCCAAGAGCCCGAACACTGAAGCTTTCTTT.

The J gene is TRBJ2-6, the V gene TRBV9; tentative D call: TRBD2 (5 bases). CDR3 length: 16 residues. The germline gives CDR1 SGDLS, CDR2 YYNGEE. The V end lost 2 bases, the J end lost 0 bases, and 9 bases lay between the germline ends. The CDR3: CASSVVGSSGANVLTF. DNA of the CDR3: TGTGCCAGCAGCGTTGTTGGGAGCTCTGGGGCCAACGTCCTGACTTTC.

This chain connects TRBV19 to TRBJ1-5, with no clear D. Between the trimmed V and J ends, which lost 3 bases and 0 bases, there was a span of 21 bases. This CDR3 region has 19 residues. Germline V lookup: CDR1 LNHDA, CDR2 SQIVND (reference sequence). CDR3 residues: CASSMFIGPLKYSNQPQHF. The CDR3 DNA follows: TGTGCCAGTAGTATGTTTATTGGCCCCCTCAAATATAGCAATCAGCCCCAGCATTTT.

V gene TRBV19 combines with J gene TRBJ2-7, with a tentative D call TRBD1 (6 bases). CDR3 length: 13 residues. Per germline, CDR1 LNHDA and CDR2 SQIVND (reference sequence). The germline V and J ends were trimmed by 8 bases and 3 bases, with 14 bases remaining between them. In DNA, the CDR3 is TGTGCCAGTGGGCGGACAGACTTCTACGAGCAGTACTTC. It translates to CASGRTDFYEQYF.

The chain has TRBV29-1 and TRBJ2-3, with a possible D match to TRBD2 (7 bases). Germline CDR1 is SQVTM and CDR2 is ANQGSEA. The CDR3 is made up of 12 amino acids. V was shortened by 7 bases and J by 4 bases, with 12 bases between the two germline ends. DNA for the CDR3: TGCAGCGGGGGGGCGGGAGCAGATACGCAGTATTTT. The encoded protein is CSGGAGADTQYF.

The gene calls are TRBV14 and TRBJ1-6, with D unclear. Germline V lookup: CDR1 SGHDN, CDR2 FVKESK. V shed 0 bases and J shed 2 bases, with 5 bases lying between them. The CDR3 has 15 amino acids. CDR3 sequence: CASSQEQTYNSPLHF. The CDR3 nucleotides read TGTGCCAGCAGCCAAGAACAGACCTATAATTCACCCCTCCACTTT.

The chain joins TRBV13 to TRBJ2-3; TRBD2 agrees at 10 bases. J gave up 4 bases and V 5 bases, and 9 bases lay outside the gene matches. The CDR3 has 16 residues. In germline, CDR1 is PRHDT, CDR2 FYEKMQ (reference sequence). CDR3: CASSGPQRGGSDTQYF. The DNA for the CDR3 is TGTGCCAGCAGCGGCCCCCAGCGGGGGGGCTCAGATACGCAGTATTTT. Variable domain in full (rest from reference TRBV13 and TRBJ2-3): AAGVIQSPRHLIKEKRETATLKCYPIPRHDTVYWYQQGPGQDPQFLISFYEKMQSDKGSIPDRFSAQQFSDYHSELNMSSLELGDSALYFCASSGPQRGGSDTQYFGPGTRLTVL.

The CDR3 loop reads CASSLNGGWETQYF. In DNA form, the CDR3 reads TGTGCCAGCAGCTTAAATGGGGGCTGGGAGACCCAGTACTTC. The chain uses TRBV7-8 and TRBJ2-5, with a weak D call TRBD1 (6 bases). Germline CDR1 and CDR2: SGHVS and FQNEAQ. The CDR3 is made up of 14 amino acids. V lost 2 bases and J lost 5, with 12 bases in between.

V gene TRBV7-3 combines with J gene TRBJ2-1, with 10 bases lining up with TRBD2. Germline V CDR1 and CDR2: SGHTA, FQGTGA. The trim removed 4 bases at V and 7 bases at J, leaving 10 bases unmatched. The CDR3 totals 16 residues. CDR3 bases: TGTGCCAGCAGCTCGTCACTTAGCGGGGGGTTGAATGAGCAGTTCTTC. Translating it yields CASSSSLSGGLNEQFF. The whole variable domain, remainder taken from reference TRBV7-3 and TRBJ2-1, is GAGVSQTPSNKVTEKGKYVELRCDPISGHTALYWYRQSLGQGPEFLIYFQGTGAADDSGLPNDRFFAVRPEGSVSTLKIQRTERGDSAVYLCASSSSLSGGLNEQFFGPGTRLTVL.

This sequence joins TRBV30 and TRBJ1-6, with D possibly TRBD1 on 5 matching bases. CDR3 size: 13 residues. Per germline, CDR1 GTSNPN and CDR2 SVGIG (reference sequence). V gave up 1 base and J gave up 10 bases, with 11 bases separating them. The CDR3 protein is CAWSGGGGSPLHF. The CDR3 nucleotides are TGTGCCTGGAGTGGGGGGGGTGGATCACCCCTCCACTTT.

The V and J genes are TRBV19 and TRBJ1-2; D is ambiguous. In germline, CDR1 is LNHDA, CDR2 SQIVND (reference sequence). Trimming shortened V by 5 bases and J by 5 bases, and 9 bases separated the two germline ends. The CDR3 sequence is 12 residues long. CDR3 amino acids: CASSERAYGYTF. The CDR3 DNA sequence: TGTGCCAGTAGTGAGCGGGCGTATGGCTACACCTTC.

The V gene is TRBV19, the J gene TRBJ1-2, with D tentatively TRBD1 (5 bases). The length of the CDR3 is 16 residues. Germline V gives CDR1 LNHDA, CDR2 SQIVND (reference sequence). The V gene lost 3 bases and the J gene lost 4 bases, with 18 bases spanning the gap. The CDR3 sequence: CASSMGARPGGYGYTF. The CDR3 DNA reads as TGTGCCAGTAGTATGGGAGCCCGTCCGGGGGGCTATGGCTACACCTTC.

The chain recombines TRBV4-2 with TRBJ2-2; D might be TRBD2 (5 bases). Germline V lookup: CDR1 LGHNA, CDR2 YNFKEQ. V lost 4 bases and J 3 bases, leaving 18 bases between the germline ends. This CDR3 comprises 17 residues. The CDR3 loop is CASSPQREFEDTGELFF. In DNA form, the CDR3 reads TGTGCCAGCAGCCCCCAGAGGGAATTTGAGGACACCGGGGAGCTGTTTTTT.

The chain recombines TRBV2 with TRBJ1-5, with 7 nucleotides matching TRBD1. Looked up from germline, CDR1 is SNHLY and CDR2 is FYNNEI. CDR3 length: 14 residues. The J segment lost 5 bases and the V segment lost 3 bases, leaving 4 bases of the junction unmatched. Here the CDR3 DNA reads TGTGCCAGCAGTGACCACAGGGGAGATCAGCCCCAGCATTTT. Residues: CASSDHRGDQPQHF.

This chain uses TRBV29-1 with TRBJ2-7, with 7 bases aligning to TRBD1. The junction had 10 bases not matched to a gene; V was cut back by 3 bases and J by 2 bases. CDR3 length: 15 residues. Per the germline V gene, CDR1 is SQVTM and CDR2 is ANQGSEA. The CDR3 is CSVDAWTGTTYEQYF. CDR3 sequence (DNA): TGCAGCGTTGATGCCTGGACAGGTACCACCTACGAGCAGTACTTC.

The J gene is TRBJ2-7, the V gene TRBV6-5, with 11 bases that match TRBD1. The CDR3 covers 16 residues. Germline V CDR1 and CDR2: MNHEY, SVGAGI. With V trimmed by 0 bases and J by 4 bases, 5 bases remained unmatched. Here the CDR3 reads CASSYSGTGGGYEQYF. The CDR3 DNA reads TGTGCCAGCAGTTACTCCGGGACAGGGGGTGGATACGAGCAGTACTTC.

V gene TRBV13 combines with J gene TRBJ2-2, with D perhaps TRBD2 (6 bases). Trimming left V 2 bases short and J 7 bases short, with 8 bases between. This CDR3 has 13 amino acids. Germline V gene sequence: CDR1 PRHDT, CDR2 FYEKMQ (reference sequence). The CDR3 DNA is TGTGCCAGCAGCTTACGGGGGTACGGGGAGCTGTTTTTT. Protein: CASSLRGYGELFF.

CDR3 DNA sequence: TGTGCCAGCAGCTCAGACAGGGTAGTCACCGGGGAGCTGTTTTTT. This translates into CASSSDRVVTGELFF. The chain joins TRBV7-3 to TRBJ2-2; 7 bases line up with TRBD1. The CDR3 consists of 15 residues. Germline trimming cut 4 bases from V and 4 bases from J; bases unmatched to any gene: 6. Germline V CDR1 and CDR2: SGHTA, FQGTGA. Combining the CDR3 with reference TRBV7-3 and TRBJ2-2 gives the whole variable domain GAGVSQTPSNKVTEKGKYVELRCDPISGHTALYWYRQSLGQGPEFLIYFQGTGAADDSGLPNDRFFAVRPEGSVSTLKIQRTERGDSAVYLCASSSDRVVTGELFFGEGSRLTVL.

This chain links TRBV4-1 with TRBJ2-6; D might be TRBD1 (5 bases). The germline V gene has CDR1 MGHRA and CDR2 YSYEKL. V lost 0 bases, J lost 0 bases, and 12 bases lay in between. This CDR3 has 18 amino acids. In DNA, the CDR3 is TGCGCCAGCAGCCAAGAGAGGTCGACAGCCTCTGGGGCCAACGTCCTGACTTTC. This encodes CASSQERSTASGANVLTF.

V gene TRBV2 combines with J gene TRBJ2-1, with no clear D. This CDR3 contains 14 residues. CDR1 is SNHLY and CDR2 is FYNNEI in the germline V gene. V lost 6 bases and J 5 bases, leaving 14 bases between the germline ends. As DNA, the CDR3 is TGTGCCAGCAGCCCGTTGAGGTTGAACAATGAGCAGTTCTTC. Protein: CASSPLRLNNEQFF. The whole variable domain, remainder taken from reference TRBV2 and TRBJ2-1, is EPEVTQTPSHQVTQMGQEVILRCVPISNHLYFYWYRQILGQKVEFLVSFYNNEISEKSEIFDDQFSVERPDGSNFTLKIRSTKLEDSAMYFCASSPLRLNNEQFFGPGTRLTVL.